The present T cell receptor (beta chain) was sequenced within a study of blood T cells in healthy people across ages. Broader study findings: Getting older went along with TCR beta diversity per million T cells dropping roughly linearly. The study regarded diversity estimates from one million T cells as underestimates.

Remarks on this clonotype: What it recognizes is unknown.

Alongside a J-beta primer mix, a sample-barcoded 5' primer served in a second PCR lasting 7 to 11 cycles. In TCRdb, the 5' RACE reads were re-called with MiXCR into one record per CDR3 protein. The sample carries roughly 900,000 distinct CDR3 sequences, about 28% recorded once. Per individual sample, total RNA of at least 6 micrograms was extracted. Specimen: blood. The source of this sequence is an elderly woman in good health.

The CDR3 sequence is CASSKGATSYNEQYF. CDR3 nucleotides: TGTGCCAGCAGCAAAGGGGCTACTTCCTACAATGAGCAGTACTTC. V gene TRBV21-1 combines with J gene TRBJ2-5. TRBV21-1 has pseudogene status. The CDR3 totals 15 residues.